These 7 T cell receptor beta chains were all obtained from the same sample, sequenced in a study of tumor and adjacent non-tumor tissue in lung cancer. This sample's RNA came from whole unsorted tissue. More than 3 cm separated this lung sample from the edge of the tumor. The library came from three nested PCR rounds adapted from ARM-PCR protocols. TCRdb called the multiplex PCR reads again in MiXCR, with one record for every CDR3 protein. Of about 75,000 distinct CDR3 sequences in the sample, approximately 68% were seen once. The sequenced sample consisted of distant non-tumor lung tissue. The receptors were sampled from a woman in her fifties or sixties with non-small cell lung cancer.

Concerning this clonotype itself: In this CDR3 the conserved last residue, phenylalanine or tryptophan, is missing, so a read error is likely. It is unclear where the CDR3 begins or ends on the DNA, so no DNA is shown, and the CDR3 is as TCRdb lists it. J is TRBJ2-1 and V is TRBV11-1; the table's D call TRBD2 went unverified against the DNA. Germline V lookup: CDR1 SGHAT, CDR2 FQDESV (reference sequence). The CDR3 numbers 13 amino acids, ends counted. CDR3 amino acids: CAGSLPPLDEQFI.

Notes on this clonotype: An end of the junction differs from the germline gene, which may be a read error. This chain connects TRBV4-3 to TRBJ2-3, with 7 bases lining up with TRBD2. CDR3 length: 14 amino acids. Germline CDR1 LGHNA, CDR2 YSLEER. The CDR3 region is CTSSLLTSTNTQYF. As DNA, the CDR3 is TGCACCAGCAGCCTCCTGACTAGCACAAATACGCAGTATTTT.

This clonotype is termed medium-sized. V is TRBV5-4 and J is TRBJ2-3; 7 nucleotides match TRBD1. V was pared by 4 bases and J by 0 bases, with 2 bases of the junction left unmatched. The V gene's germline CDR1 is SGHNT and CDR2 YYREEE (reference sequence). This CDR3 region has 14 residues. The CDR3 sequence is CASSPTGSTDTQYF. Written as DNA, the CDR3 is TGTGCCAGCAGCCCGACAGGGAGCACAGATACGCAGTATTTT. The full variable domain, completed using reference TRBV5-4 and TRBJ2-3, is ETGVTQSPTHLIKTRGQQVTLRCSSQSGHNTVSWYQQALGQGPQFIFQYYREEENGRGNFPPRFSGLQFPNYSSELNVNALELDDSALYLCASSPTGSTDTQYFGPGTRLTVL.

The V and J genes are TRBV20-1 and TRBJ1-1, with D perhaps matching TRBD1 (5 bases). CDR3 size: 14 residues. Germline assignment: CDR1 DFQATT and CDR2 SNEGSKA (reference sequence). The V and J ends lost 6 bases and 11 bases respectively, with 25 bases between them. The CDR3 sequence is CSASSGAGRSNAFF. CDR3 nucleotide sequence: TGCAGTGCCTCGTCCGGGGCAGGTCGTAGTAATGCTTTCTTT.

On this clonotype itself: Mismatch with germline at one junction end may stem from a read error. This chain connects TRBV5-6 to TRBJ2-1; maybe TRBD1 (7 bases). The CDR3 has 16 residues. From germline, CDR1 is SGHDT and CDR2 YYEEEE. In nucleotides, the CDR3 is TGTGCCTGCAGCGCCGTCAGGGGGGAAATCTACAATAAGCAGTTCTTC. Its translation is CACSAVRGEIYNKQFF.

A note on this clonotype: Germline and junction disagree at one end, which may indicate a read error. This rearrangement joins TRBV20-1 to TRBJ2-5, with TRBD2 as a possible D gene (5 bases). CDR1 is DFQATT and CDR2 is SNEGSKA in the germline V gene (reference sequence). This CDR3 is built from 14 residues. The CDR3, as DNA: TGCAGTGCTAGCAAGCGGATCTACCAAGAGACCCAGTGCTTC. It translates to CSASKRIYQETQCF.

This sequence joins TRBV7-8 and TRBJ1-4; 7 bases are a match to TRBD1. CDR1 is SGHVS and CDR2 is FQNEAQ in the germline V gene. This CDR3 is built from 13 residues. The CDR3 nucleotides read TGTACCAACAGCTCCGGACAGGCGGAAAAACTGTTTTTT. Translating gives CTNSSGQAEKLFF.